The 24 T cell receptor beta chains presented below share a single source sample, sequenced in a study of molecular identifiers for immune sequencing clone quantification. One entry per CDR3 protein, called by TCRdb with MiXCR from the PCR reads. The table includes roughly 630,000 distinct CDR3 sequences, 25% detected once. The sample taken for sequencing was naive CD8+ T cells from blood, with Jurkat cell RNA spiked in. Subset noted: FACS-sorted CD8+CD4-CCR7+CD45RA+ naive T cells. All receptors derive from a human donor in good health. Some libraries in this study had Jurkat cell RNA spiked in.

This rearrangement joins TRBV12-3 or TRBV12-4 to TRBJ2-4; D might be TRBD2 (6 bases). V lost 5 bases and J 9 bases, leaving 23 bases between the germline ends. The CDR3 totals 16 residues. Here the CDR3 reads CASSPGGESSIIIQYF. CDR3 bases: TGTGCCAGCAGTCCCGGCGGGGAGTCGTCCATAATCATTCAGTACTTC.

Comments on this clonotype: This sequence may be a read error, since a much larger clone differs from it by one base. The chain couples TRBV4-3 to TRBJ1-3; D gene ambiguous. In germline, CDR1 is LGHNA, CDR2 YSLEER. There are 14 residues in the CDR3. As DNA, the CDR3 is TGCGCCAGCAGCCCGGGTCCCTCTGGAAACGCCATATATTTT. Its protein is CASSPGPSGNAIYF.

The chain recombines TRBV6-1 with TRBJ2-7; 7 bases fit TRBD1. The CDR3 covers 17 residues. CDR1 and CDR2 from the germline V gene are MNHNS and SASEGT. V shed 1 base, J shed 5 bases, and the junction held 14 bases outside the gene matches. In DNA, the CDR3 is TGTGCCAGCAGTGAAGACCGAACTTACAGGGGTCGAAACGAGCAGTACTTC. Translated, it gives CASSEDRTYRGRNEQYF.

This chain uses TRBV7-9 with TRBJ1-6; D unresolved. The CDR3 covers 15 residues. Trimming shortened V by 1 base and J by 6 bases, and 10 bases separated the two germline ends. CDR1 and CDR2 (germline): SEHNR, FQNEAQ (reference sequence). DNA of the CDR3: TGTGCCAGCAGCTTAGTTACGGGAAGTAATTCACCCCTCCACTTT. Translated, it gives CASSLVTGSNSPLHF.

There are a few counts of this clonotype. The chain joins TRBV30 to TRBJ1-2; no firm D call. The CDR3 is made up of 14 amino acids. V lost 0 bases and J 4 bases, leaving 12 bases between the germline ends. Germline CDR1 is GTSNPN and CDR2 is SVGIG (reference sequence). As DNA, the CDR3 is TGTGCCTGGAGTGTACTAGGCCCAAGCTATGGCTACACCTTC. It yields the protein CAWSVLGPSYGYTF.

This clonotype was recorded a few times. V usage is TRBV25-1 and J usage is TRBJ2-2, with a tentative D call TRBD2 (6 bases). The V gene's germline CDR1 is MGHDK and CDR2 SYGVNS. The V and J ends lost 1 base and 6 bases respectively, with 18 bases between them. The CDR3 is 17 amino acids. The CDR3 sequence is CASSELGGRREAGELFF. The CDR3 DNA sequence: TGTGCCAGCAGTGAATTGGGAGGTAGGAGGGAAGCCGGGGAGCTGTTTTTT.

This chain connects TRBV4-1 to TRBJ2-7; D might be TRBD1 (7 bases). The length of the CDR3 is 14 residues. Looked up from germline, CDR1 is MGHRA and CDR2 is YSYEKL. V lost 2 bases and J lost 3, with 11 bases in between. CDR3 in DNA: TGCGCCAGCAGCCAATACAGGGGAGGCTACGAGCAGTACTTC. Its protein is CASSQYRGGYEQYF.

Regarding this clonotype: A read error may produce the germline difference seen at one junction end. This rearrangement joins TRBV4-1 to TRBJ2-1, with a weak D call TRBD2 (5 bases). The CDR3 length is 16 residues. CDR1 and CDR2 (germline): MGHRA, YSYEKL. CDR3 amino acids: CASSQVRSGPGNEQIF. The DNA of the CDR3 is TGCGCCAGCAGCCAAGTGCGAAGTGGGCCGGGGAATGAGCAGATCTTC.

Worth noting for this clonotype: A single base separates this from a much larger clone, so it may be a read error. V and J are TRBV4-2 and TRBJ1-5; no clear D. The V end lost 0 bases, the J end lost 6 bases, and 12 bases lay between the germline ends. This CDR3 has 15 amino acids. The germline V gene encodes CDR1 LGHNA and CDR2 YNFKEQ. The CDR3 spells CASSQDLPAGQPQHF. The DNA of the CDR3 is TGTGCCAGCAGCCAAGATCTTCCGGCGGGTCAGCCCCAGCATTTT.

There are a few counts of this clonotype. This may be a read error: a much more frequent sequence differs by one nucleotide. V usage is TRBV4-1 and J usage is TRBJ1-1, with D uncertain. The CDR3 spans 15 residues. Germline CDR1 MGHRA, CDR2 YSYEKL. The CDR3 here is CASSQVLRKNTETFF. The CDR3 DNA follows: TGCGCCAGCAGCCAAGTTTTAAGGAAGAACACTGAAACTTTCTTT.

Of note for this clonotype: Compared with germline, one end of the junction differs, possibly owing to a read error. The CDR3 sequence: CASSFHTGTQYF. The CDR3, as DNA: TGTGCCAGCAGTTTTCACACAGGTACGCAGTATTTT. The genes are TRBV12-3 or TRBV12-4 and TRBJ2-3; possibly TRBD1 for D (5 bases). The CDR3 is 12 residues long.

This clonotype was seen only a few times. The chain combines TRBV4-1 with TRBJ1-4; a weak D match, TRBD1 (5 bases). The CDR3 sequence is 16 residues long. The V and J ends lost 0 bases and 8 bases respectively, with 16 bases between them. Germline CDR1 reads MGHRA; CDR2 reads YSYEKL. This CDR3 is CASSQDLGTDDEKLFF. The CDR3 DNA is TGCGCCAGCAGCCAAGATTTGGGGACGGATGACGAAAAACTGTTTTTT.

The V gene is TRBV28, the J gene TRBJ1-2; TRBD1 might be the D (5 bases). Germline V CDR1 and CDR2: MDHEN, SYDVKM. The CDR3 spans 15 residues. Trimming stripped 3 bases from V and 4 bases from J, with 15 bases between. This CDR3 reads CASSFRDGIFYGYTF. The CDR3 nucleotides read TGTGCCAGCAGTTTCCGGGACGGGATTTTCTATGGCTACACCTTC.

Details on this clonotype: An end of the junction differs from the germline gene, which may be a read error. V gene TRBV27 combines with J gene TRBJ2-7; D not resolved. The CDR3 covers 14 residues. The germline V gene encodes CDR1 MNHEY and CDR2 SMNVEV (reference sequence). This chain's CDR3 is CASSFKGRSDEQYF. The CDR3 DNA is TGTGCCAGCAGTTTTAAAGGCCGCTCCGACGAGCAGTACTTC.

With respect to this clonotype: A much larger clone sits a single nucleotide away, making a read error possible. This chain joins TRBV9 and TRBJ2-6; D ambiguous. The CDR3 is 15 residues long. The germline CDR1 and CDR2 sequences are SGDLS and YYNGEE. The CDR3 DNA reads as TGTGCCAGCAGCGGTAAGCCAGAGCGAGCCAACGCCCTGACTTTC. This sequence encodes CASSGKPERANALTF.

To note about this clonotype: A much larger clonotype is one base distant, so this may be a read error. V is TRBV5-5 and J is TRBJ2-7; D is undetermined. The CDR3 runs to 14 residues. Germline CDR1 is SGHKS and CDR2 is YYEKEE (reference sequence). The CDR3 protein is CASSTTVSSYEQCF. The CDR3 nucleotides read TGTGCCAGCAGCACGACCGTGAGCTCCTACGAGCAGTGCTTC.

This clonotype has more than one count but fewer than ten. The J gene is TRBJ2-7, the V gene TRBV13; unclear D gene. The ends were cut back, 3 bases at V and 2 bases at J, with 11 bases in the middle. This CDR3 region has 14 residues. Per germline, CDR1 PRHDT and CDR2 FYEKMQ (reference sequence). This chain's CDR3 is CASSFGYGTYEQYF. Written as DNA, the CDR3 is TGTGCCAGCAGCTTCGGTTACGGAACCTACGAGCAGTACTTC. Complete variable domain (other parts from reference TRBV13 and TRBJ2-7): AAGVIQSPRHLIKEKRETATLKCYPIPRHDTVYWYQQGPGQDPQFLISFYEKMQSDKGSIPDRFSAQQFSDYHSELNMSSLELGDSALYFCASSFGYGTYEQYFGPGTRLTVT.

This clonotype was detected many times. The chain combines TRBV30 with TRBJ2-5; 8 nucleotides agree with TRBD2. V dropped 4 bases and J dropped 5; count of bases not matched to a gene: 6. This CDR3 has 13 amino acids. Germline CDR1 and CDR2: GTSNPN and SVGIG (reference sequence). The CDR3 DNA follows: TGTGCCTGGAATAGCGGGGCAGATGAGACCCAGTACTTC. This translates into CAWNSGADETQYF.

The chain is built from TRBV7-9 and TRBJ2-7; D possibly uses TRBD1 or TRBD2 (5 bases each). The germline V gene has CDR1 SEHNR and CDR2 FQNEAQ (reference sequence). The ends were cut back, 4 bases at V and 2 bases at J, with 15 bases in the middle. This CDR3 contains 15 residues. The CDR3 here is CASSSGTQGTYEQYF. CDR3 coding DNA: TGTGCCAGCAGCTCAGGGACCCAAGGCACCTACGAGCAGTACTTC. Using reference TRBV7-9 and TRBJ2-7 for the parts outside the CDR3, the full variable domain is DTGVSQNPRHKITKRGQNVTFRCDPISEHNRLYWYRQTLGQGPEFLTYFQNEAQLEKSRLLSDRFSAERPKGSFSTLEIQRTEQGDSAMYLCASSSGTQGTYEQYFGPGTRLTVT.

This clonotype has ten or more counts. V is TRBV7-6 and J is TRBJ2-2; D is unclear. This CDR3 region has 14 residues. Germline CDR1 and CDR2: SGHVS and FNYEAQ. V lost 0 bases and J lost 6, with 8 bases in between. CDR3 region: CASSLAVSSGELFF. The CDR3, as DNA: TGTGCCAGCAGCTTAGCAGTCAGCTCCGGGGAGCTGTTTTTT.

This clonotype was recorded at least ten times. V is TRBV7-2 and J is TRBJ2-1; maybe TRBD1 (5 bases). Germline assignment: CDR1 SGHTA and CDR2 FQGNSA. The CDR3 totals 14 residues. V lost 0 bases, J lost 3 bases, and 6 bases lay in between. The DNA for the CDR3 is TGTGCCAGCAGCTTAGCAGGGGTCTACAATGAGCAGTTCTTC. It encodes CASSLAGVYNEQFF.

This clonotype was recorded many times. V and J are TRBV28 and TRBJ1-5; the D gene is possibly TRBD1 (6 bases). Germline CDR1 and CDR2: MDHEN and SYDVKM. The CDR3 is made up of 16 amino acids. Deletions cut 3 bases from V and 1 base from J, with 13 bases between. CDR3: CASSFFGQKSNQPQHF. The DNA for the CDR3 is TGTGCCAGCAGTTTTTTCGGACAGAAAAGCAATCAGCCCCAGCATTTT.

On this clonotype itself: This may come from a read error, since a much larger clone is one base off. The chain couples TRBV4-1 to TRBJ1-2; D is perhaps TRBD1 (6 bases). CDR3 length equals 16 residues. Looked up from germline, CDR1 is MGHRA and CDR2 is YSYEKL. V was clipped by 1 base and J by 5 bases, with 17 bases between them. The CDR3 protein is CASSQVIGQTPYGYTF. The CDR3 region has the DNA TGCGCCAGCAGCCAAGTTATTGGACAGACACCTTATGGCTACACCTTC.

This clonotype occurred many times. The V call is TRBV5-1, the J call TRBJ1-1; D is possibly TRBD1 (5 bases). V was clipped by 5 bases and J by 2 bases, with 19 bases between them. Germline loops: CDR1 SGHRS, CDR2 YFSETQ. The CDR3 consists of 16 residues. The CDR3 DNA follows: TGCGCCAGCAGTTGGGGCTGGGGGATTCAAAACACTGAAGCTTTCTTT. Its protein is CASSWGWGIQNTEAFF.